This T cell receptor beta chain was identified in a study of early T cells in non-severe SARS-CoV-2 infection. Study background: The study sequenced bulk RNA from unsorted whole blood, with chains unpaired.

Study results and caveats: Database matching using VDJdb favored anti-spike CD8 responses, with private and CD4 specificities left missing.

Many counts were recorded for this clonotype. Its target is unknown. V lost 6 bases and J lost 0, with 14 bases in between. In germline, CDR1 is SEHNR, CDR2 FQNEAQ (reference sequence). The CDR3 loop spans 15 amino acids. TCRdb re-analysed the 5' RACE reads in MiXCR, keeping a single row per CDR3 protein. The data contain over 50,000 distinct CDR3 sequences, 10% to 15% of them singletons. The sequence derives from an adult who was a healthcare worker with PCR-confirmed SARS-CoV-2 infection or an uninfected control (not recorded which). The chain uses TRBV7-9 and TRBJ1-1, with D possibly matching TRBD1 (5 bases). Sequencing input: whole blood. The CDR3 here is CASSQRGSMNTEAFF. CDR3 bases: TGTGCCAGCAGTCAACGGGGGAGCATGAACACTGAAGCTTTCTTT.